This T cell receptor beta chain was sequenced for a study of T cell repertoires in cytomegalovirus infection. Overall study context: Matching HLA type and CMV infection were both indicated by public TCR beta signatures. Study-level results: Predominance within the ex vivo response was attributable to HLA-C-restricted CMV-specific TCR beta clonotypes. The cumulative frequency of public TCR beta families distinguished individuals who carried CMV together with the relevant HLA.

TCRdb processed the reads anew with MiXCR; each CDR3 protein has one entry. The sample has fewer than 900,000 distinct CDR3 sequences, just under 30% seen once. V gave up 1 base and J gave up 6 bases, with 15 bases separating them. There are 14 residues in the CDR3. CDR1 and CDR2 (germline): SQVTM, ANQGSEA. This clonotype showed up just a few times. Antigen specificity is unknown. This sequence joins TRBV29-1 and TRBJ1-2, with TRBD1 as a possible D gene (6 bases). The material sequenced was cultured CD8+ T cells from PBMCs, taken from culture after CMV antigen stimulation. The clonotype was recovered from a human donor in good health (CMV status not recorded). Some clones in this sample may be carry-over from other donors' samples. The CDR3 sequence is CSVEGPQGGNGYTF. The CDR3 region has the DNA TGCAGCGTTGAAGGACCACAGGGAGGGAATGGCTACACCTTC.